This T cell receptor (beta chain) was recovered during a study of T cells in Graves' hyperthyroidism and ophthalmopathy. This clonotype came up many times. Its antigen is as yet unknown. Authors of the study amplified TCR beta CDR3 regions from RNA transcripts. Initially, a first-round RT-PCR of the TCR CDR3 employed the HTBI primer set. Via MiXCR, TCRdb re-called the multiplex PCR reads, giving one row per CDR3 protein. The sample holds approximately 220,000 distinct CDR3 sequences, around 20% seen once. Findings and caveats of the study: Ophthalmopathy was predicted by the model a median of 6.5 months ahead of onset. Most thyroid clonotypes with frequency above 0.001 were detected in blood.

Each 10 ml fresh peripheral blood draw supplied the PBMCs. The source material was blood. The clonotype was recovered from a man aged 40-55 years with Graves' hyperthyroidism.

The CDR3 region has the DNA TGTGCCAGCAGCCCGGGAGGGGCCGAGCAGTACTTC. This gives the protein CASSPGGAEQYF. The genes are TRBV9 and TRBJ2-7; 8 bases map to TRBD2. Germline assignment: CDR1 SGDLS and CDR2 YYNGEE. V lost 4 bases and J lost 6; bases outside the gene matches: 3. This CDR3 is 12 amino acids long.